This T cell receptor (beta chain) was documented in a study of OX40 agonist ivuxolimab in advanced cancers. Study overall: Prior anti-PD-1, anti-PD-L1 or anti-CTLA-4 therapy was allowed; roughly 40% had some.

Trimming removed 2 bases from V and 12 bases from J, with 10 bases in between. The CDR3 is 11 amino acids. Germline CDR1 and CDR2: MNHEY and SVGAGI. Findings of the study overall: Low normalized T-cell clonal expansion was additionally recorded for some nonresponders.

TCRdb's copy holds only in-frame clones and misses some; the assay was immunoSEQ multiplex PCR. This repertoire shows tens of thousands of clones, about 83% found once; its top ten account for about 0.68%. As concerns this clone: Its antigen is still unknown.

This clonotype was obtained from an adult with an advanced solid tumor such as melanoma, head and neck, liver or kidney cancer. The source was CD4+ or CD8+ T cells sorted from blood, collected in a trial of the OX40 agonist ivuxolimab. The chain links TRBV6-5 to TRBJ1-1; D is uncertain. The CDR3 loop reads CASSYKGGSFF. In DNA, the CDR3 is TGTGCCAGCAGTTACAAAGGAGGGTCTTTCTTT.